This T cell receptor beta chain was documented in a study of T cell repertoires in cytomegalovirus infection. TCRdb processed the reads anew with MiXCR; each CDR3 protein has one entry. Of some 68,000 distinct CDR3 sequences listed, about 22% were seen once; the top ten hold roughly 80%. As to this clonotype: Its specificity is not known.

Sequencing was performed on PBMCs, sequenced either directly or after in vitro stimulation (not recorded which). This sequence was found in a human donor in good health (CMV status not recorded). Some clones in this sample may be carry-over from other donors' samples.

CDR3 coding DNA: TGCAGCGTCGGGACTAGCGGGAGAGGGGAGCAGTTCTTC. Amino acids: CSVGTSGRGEQFF. V and J are TRBV29-1 and TRBJ2-1; 14 bases line up with TRBD2. Per germline, CDR1 SQVTM and CDR2 ANQGSEA. The CDR3 is made up of 13 amino acids. J gave up 10 bases and V 6 bases, and 5 bases lay outside the gene matches.